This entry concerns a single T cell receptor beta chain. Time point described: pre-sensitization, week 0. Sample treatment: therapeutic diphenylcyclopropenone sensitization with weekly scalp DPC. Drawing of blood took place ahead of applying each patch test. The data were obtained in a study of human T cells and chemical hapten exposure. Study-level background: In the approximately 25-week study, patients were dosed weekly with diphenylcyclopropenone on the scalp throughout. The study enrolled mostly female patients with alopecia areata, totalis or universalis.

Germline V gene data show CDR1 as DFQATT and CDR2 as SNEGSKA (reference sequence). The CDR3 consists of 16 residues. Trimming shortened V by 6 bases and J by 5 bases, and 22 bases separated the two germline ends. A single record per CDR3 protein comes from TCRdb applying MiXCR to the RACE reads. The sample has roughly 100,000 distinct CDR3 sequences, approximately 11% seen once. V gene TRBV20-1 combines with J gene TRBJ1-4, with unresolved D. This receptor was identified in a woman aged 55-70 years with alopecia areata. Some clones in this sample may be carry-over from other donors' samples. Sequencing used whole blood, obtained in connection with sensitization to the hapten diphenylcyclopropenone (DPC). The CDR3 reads CSAGSGYTANNEKLFF. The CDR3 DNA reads TGCAGTGCGGGGAGCGGATATACAGCTAACAATGAAAAACTGTTTTTT.